A single sample gave rise to the 18 T cell receptor beta chains below, sequenced in a study of memory CD4+ T cells and cytomegalovirus serostatus. The protocol was immunoSEQ multiplex PCR, while the TCRdb copy is restricted to in-frame clones and leaves out a portion. The data show fewer than 75,000 clones, 70% to 80% seen once. Single viable CD3+CD4+CD8-CD45RO+ cells were sorted as the memory CD4+ T cells. The sample consisted of memory CD4+ T cells from blood. These receptors all stem from an adult in good health and CMV-seronegative.

This clone was detected only a few times. The chain is built from TRBV9 and TRBJ2-1; 8 bases align to TRBD1. Trimming at V came to 1 base and at J to 4 bases, leaving 4 bases not matched to a gene. This CDR3 is 15 amino acids long. Germline V CDR1 and CDR2: SGDLS, YYNGEE. This chain's CDR3 is CASSVTQGAYNEQFF. In DNA, the CDR3 is TGTGCCAGCAGCGTAACCCAGGGGGCATACAATGAGCAGTTCTTC.

The chain carries TRBV2 and TRBJ1-5; TRBD1 matches 7 bases. There are 15 residues in the CDR3. The junction had 10 bases not matched to a gene; V was cut back by 11 bases and J by 0 bases. Per germline, CDR1 SNHLY and CDR2 FYNNEI. The CDR3 DNA reads as TGTGCCTCGCAGGGGGGGGATACTAGCAATCAGCCCCAGCATTTT. Amino acids: CASQGGDTSNQPQHF.

The chain employs TRBV7-9 and TRBJ1-3; weak D call: TRBD1 (6 bases). Looked up from germline, CDR1 is SEHNR and CDR2 is FQNEAQ (reference sequence). Trimming removed 3 bases from V and 8 bases from J, with 14 bases in between. The CDR3 contains 14 residues. The CDR3 spells CASSFRGGSDTIYF. The DNA for the CDR3 is TGTGCCAGCAGCTTCAGGGGTGGTTCGGACACCATATATTTT.

CDR3 amino acids: CAISRGVRSGTPGELFF. The CDR3 region has the DNA TGTGCCATCAGTAGGGGGGTCAGGTCAGGGACCCCCGGGGAGCTGTTTTTT. The V and J genes are TRBV10-3 and TRBJ2-2, with D perhaps given as TRBD1 or TRBD2 (6 bases each). CDR1 is ENHRY, CDR2 SYGVKD, per germline. The CDR3 consists of 17 residues. Trimming shortened V by 5 bases and J by 6 bases, and 22 bases separated the two germline ends.

This clone has just a few counts. The V gene is TRBV2, the J gene TRBJ1-2, with D uncertain. CDR3 length: 14 amino acids. Deletions cut 5 bases from V and 8 bases from J, with 18 bases between. From germline, CDR1 is SNHLY and CDR2 FYNNEI. CDR3 residues: CASSPSPGLWGYTF. As DNA, the CDR3 is TGTGCCAGCAGTCCCTCCCCTGGACTTTGGGGCTACACCTTC.

The chain recombines TRBV7-8 with TRBJ2-3; 9 nucleotides agree with TRBD2. This CDR3 comprises 16 residues. CDR1 SGHVS and CDR2 FQNEAQ come from the germline V gene. J gave up 7 bases and V 5 bases, and 13 bases lay outside the gene matches. The CDR3 region has the DNA TGTGCCAGCAGCCCCCCCTGGCGGGAGGGCCTCCATACGCAGTATTTT. It codes for CASSPPWREGLHTQYF.

The V and J genes are TRBV28 and TRBJ1-2, with D uncertain. This CDR3 is 15 amino acids long. The V end was cut by 2 bases, the J end by 3 bases, with 13 bases between. The germline V gene has CDR1 MDHEN and CDR2 SYDVKM. The CDR3 loop reads CASSLPPVRDYGYTF. The CDR3 nucleotides read TGTGCCAGCAGTTTACCCCCGGTGAGGGACTATGGCTACACCTTC.

This clone came up once. The CDR3 here is CASSPLGSYEQYF. The CDR3 bases are TGTGCCAGCTCACCTTTGGGTTCCTACGAGCAGTACTTC. The rearrangement joins TRBV18 to TRBJ2-7; unclear D gene. This CDR3 has 13 residues. Germline V gives CDR1 KGHSH, CDR2 LQKENI. V lost 3 bases and J lost 1, with 7 bases in between.

The V gene is TRBV6-1, the J gene TRBJ2-1; D gene unclear. The V gene's germline CDR1 is MNHNS and CDR2 SASEGT. V was pared by 4 bases and J by 7 bases, with 14 bases between. The CDR3 totals 14 residues. CDR3 in amino acids: CASSVSGLGNEQFF. In nucleotides, the CDR3 is TGTGCCAGCAGTGTGTCAGGCCTTGGGAATGAGCAGTTCTTC.

The V gene is TRBV11-2, the J gene TRBJ2-5; D possibly corresponds to TRBD2 (5 bases). Looked up from germline, CDR1 is SGHAT and CDR2 is FQNNGV. V was pared by 5 bases and J by 3 bases, with 10 bases between. The CDR3 is made up of 13 amino acids. Written as DNA, the CDR3 is TGTGCCAGCAGCATAGGACTGAAAGAGACCCAGTACTTC. Translated: CASSIGLKETQYF.

V is TRBV12-5 and J is TRBJ1-6; tentative D call: TRBD1 (6 bases). This CDR3 contains 14 residues. The ends were cut back, 3 bases at V and 7 bases at J, with 10 bases in the middle. Per germline, CDR1 LGHNT and CDR2 FRNRAP. CDR3 amino acids: CASGLNQGNSPLHF. CDR3 bases: TGTGCTAGTGGTTTAAACCAGGGGAATTCACCCCTCCACTTT.

This chain links TRBV19 with TRBJ1-2; 7 nucleotides match TRBD1. The trim removed 9 bases at V and 8 bases at J, leaving 6 bases unmatched. This CDR3 contains 11 residues. Germline CDR1 LNHDA, CDR2 SQIVND (reference sequence). The CDR3 loop is CASTTGWGYTF. The CDR3 region has the DNA TGTGCCAGCACGACAGGGTGGGGCTACACCTTC. Supplemented by reference TRBV19 and TRBJ1-2, the full variable domain reads DGGITQSPKYLFRKEGQNVTLSCEQNLNHDAMYWYRQDPGQGLRLIYYSQIVNDFQKGDIAEGYSVSREKKESFPLTVTSAQKNPTAFYLCASTTGWGYTFGSGTRLTVV.

This chain uses TRBV5-6 with TRBJ1-6; TRBD1 might be the D (5 bases). The CDR3 is 14 amino acids. Germline V gives CDR1 SGHDT, CDR2 YYEEEE. V lost 4 bases and J 6 bases, leaving 11 bases between the germline ends. CDR3 in DNA: TGTGCCAGCAGCCGCCGACAGACTAATTCACCCCTCCACTTT. The encoded protein is CASSRRQTNSPLHF.

CDR3 DNA: TGTGCCTGGAGGAGAGGGGGCGATGGAAAACTGTTTTTT. It codes for CAWRRGGDGKLFF. The V and J genes are TRBV30 and TRBJ1-4; 7 bases line up with TRBD1. The germline V gene encodes CDR1 GTSNPN and CDR2 SVGIG (reference sequence). CDR3 length: 13 amino acids. The trim removed 3 bases at V and 10 bases at J, leaving 8 bases unmatched.

The chain is built from TRBV15 and TRBJ2-2; 8 positions agree with TRBD1. Per the germline V gene, CDR1 is LNHNV and CDR2 is YYDKDF (reference sequence). The CDR3 runs 17 residues. J gave up 4 bases and V 0 bases, and 7 bases lay outside the gene matches. The CDR3 region is CATSRDLGQDLTGELFF. CDR3 DNA: TGTGCCACCAGCAGAGATCTGGGACAGGACCTCACCGGGGAGCTGTTTTTT.

The CDR3 nucleotides are TGCAGTGCTAGAGGAGGGGAAAAACTGTTTTTT. Encoded protein: CSARGGEKLFF. J is TRBJ1-4 and V is TRBV20-1; D unresolved. V was shortened by 1 base and J by 8 bases, with 5 bases between the two germline ends. Germline CDR1 and CDR2: DFQATT and SNEGSKA (reference sequence). The CDR3 length is 11 residues.

The V and J genes are TRBV4-1 and TRBJ1-4; D may be TRBD1 (6 bases). V gave up 5 bases and J gave up 7 bases, with 17 bases separating them. The CDR3 runs to 15 residues. The germline gives CDR1 MGHRA, CDR2 YSYEKL. The CDR3 loop is CASSTGTSGPEKLFF. CDR3 coding DNA: TGCGCCAGCAGCACAGGGACCTCCGGTCCTGAAAAACTGTTTTTT.

The chain employs TRBV15 and TRBJ2-2; TRBD2 matches at 9 bases. J was trimmed by 4 bases and V by 1 base; bases with no gene match: 10. CDR1 and CDR2 from the germline V gene are LNHNV and YYDKDF (reference sequence). The CDR3 has 18 residues. CDR3 residues: CATSRVSRGGQGTGELFF. In DNA, the CDR3 is TGTGCCACCAGCAGAGTTTCGCGGGGGGGCCAAGGCACCGGGGAGCTGTTTTTT.